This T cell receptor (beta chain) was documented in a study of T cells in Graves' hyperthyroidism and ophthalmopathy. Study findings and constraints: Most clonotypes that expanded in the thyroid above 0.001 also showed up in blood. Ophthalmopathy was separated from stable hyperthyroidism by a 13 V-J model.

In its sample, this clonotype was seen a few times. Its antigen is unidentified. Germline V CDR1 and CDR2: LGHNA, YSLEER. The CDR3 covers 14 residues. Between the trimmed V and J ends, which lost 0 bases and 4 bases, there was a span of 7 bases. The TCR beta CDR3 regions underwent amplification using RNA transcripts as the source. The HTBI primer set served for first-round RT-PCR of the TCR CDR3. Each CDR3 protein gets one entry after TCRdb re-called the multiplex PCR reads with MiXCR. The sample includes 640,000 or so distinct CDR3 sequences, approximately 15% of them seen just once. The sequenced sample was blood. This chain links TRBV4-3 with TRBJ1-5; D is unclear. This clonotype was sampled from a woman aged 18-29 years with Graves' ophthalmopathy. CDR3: CASSQDGQNQPQHF. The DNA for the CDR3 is TGCGCCAGCAGCCAAGATGGGCAGAATCAGCCCCAGCATTTT.